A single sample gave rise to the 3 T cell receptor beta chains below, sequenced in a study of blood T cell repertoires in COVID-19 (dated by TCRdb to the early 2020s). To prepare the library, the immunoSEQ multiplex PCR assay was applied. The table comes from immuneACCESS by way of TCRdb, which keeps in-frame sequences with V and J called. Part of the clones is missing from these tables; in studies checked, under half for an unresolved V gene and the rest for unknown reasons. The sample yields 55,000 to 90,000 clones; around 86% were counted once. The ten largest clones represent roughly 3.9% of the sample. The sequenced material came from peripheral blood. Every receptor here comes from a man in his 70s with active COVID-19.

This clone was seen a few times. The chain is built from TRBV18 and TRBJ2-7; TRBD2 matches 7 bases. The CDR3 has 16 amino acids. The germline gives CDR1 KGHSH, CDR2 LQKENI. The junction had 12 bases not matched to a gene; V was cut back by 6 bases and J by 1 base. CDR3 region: CASSPRGGAGSYEQYF. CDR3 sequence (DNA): TGTGCCAGCTCCCCGCGGGGCGGAGCGGGGTCCTACGAGCAGTACTTC.

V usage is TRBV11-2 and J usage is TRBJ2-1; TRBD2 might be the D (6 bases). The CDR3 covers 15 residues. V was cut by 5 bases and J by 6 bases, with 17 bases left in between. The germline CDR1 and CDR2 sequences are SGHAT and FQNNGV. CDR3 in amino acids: CASSPSSSGANEQFF. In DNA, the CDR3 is TGTGCCAGCAGCCCCTCAAGTAGCGGAGCCAATGAGCAGTTCTTC. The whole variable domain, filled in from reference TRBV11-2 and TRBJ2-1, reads EAGVAQSPRYKIIEKRQSVAFWCNPISGHATLYWYQQILGQGPKLLIQFQNNGVVDDSQLPKDRFSAERLKGVDSTLKIQPAKLEDSAVYLCASSPSSSGANEQFFGPGTRLTVL.

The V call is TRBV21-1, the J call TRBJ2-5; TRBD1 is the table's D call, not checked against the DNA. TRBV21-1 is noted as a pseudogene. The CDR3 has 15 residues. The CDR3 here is CASSETRDRQETQYF. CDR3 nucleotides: TGTGCCAGCAGCGAGACCCGGGACAGGCAAGAGACCCAGTACTTC.